These 21 T cell receptor beta chains originate from one sample sequenced in a study of blood T cell repertoires in COVID-19. Repertoires were generated with immunoSEQ multiplex PCR, while TCRdb's copy carries only in-frame clones and drops some. The sample lists approximately 300,000 clones, approximately 81% seen once, with 1.9% in the top ten. The specimen sequenced was PBMCs or T cells enriched from blood (not recorded which). All receptors come from a woman in her thirties who had been exposed to COVID-19.

V usage is TRBV5-1 and J usage is TRBJ2-7; D gene ambiguous. Per germline, CDR1 SGHRS and CDR2 YFSETQ. V lost 5 bases and J lost 3, with 9 bases in between. The CDR3 has 12 amino acids. CDR3 sequence (DNA): TGCGCCAGCAGTAGTATGATCTACGAGCAGTACTTC. Its translation: CASSSMIYEQYF. The entire variable domain, with the rest obtained from reference TRBV5-1 and TRBJ2-7, is as follows: KAGVTQTPRYLIKTRGQQVTLSCSPISGHRSVSWYQQTPGQGLQFLFEYFSETQRNKGNFPGRFSGRQFSNSRSEMNVSTLELGDSALYLCASSSMIYEQYFGPGTRLTVT.

This clone has a single count. V is TRBV10-3 and J is TRBJ2-7, with D perhaps matching TRBD1 (5 bases). Germline loops: CDR1 ENHRY, CDR2 SYGVKD. With 5 bases removed from V and 2 bases from J, the gap between germline ends came to 13 bases. The CDR3 sequence is 14 residues long. The DNA for the CDR3 is TGTGCCATCAGTCAGGGCGGAGCAACCTACGAGCAGTACTTC. Translating it yields CAISQGGATYEQYF.

The V call is TRBV30, the J call TRBJ1-5; maybe TRBD1 (6 bases). The V end lost 2 bases, the J end lost 3 bases, and 11 bases lay between the germline ends. This CDR3 has 14 amino acids. In germline, CDR1 is GTSNPN, CDR2 SVGIG (reference sequence). The CDR3 DNA reads TGTGCCTGGAGTTTTGGGGGCATCAATCAGCCCCAGCATTTT. It codes for CAWSFGGINQPQHF.

The rearrangement uses TRBV18 and TRBJ2-3; D uncertain. The CDR3 totals 15 residues. V dropped 5 bases and J dropped 2 bases, with 14 bases sitting between them. Germline CDR1 KGHSH, CDR2 LQKENI. The CDR3 sequence: CASSRALSNTDTQYF. The CDR3 DNA follows: TGTGCCAGCTCAAGAGCCCTATCCAACACAGATACGCAGTATTTT.

V gene TRBV28 combines with J gene TRBJ1-5; TRBD1 aligns across 8 bases. CDR3 length: 15 residues. The V gene end was trimmed by 7 bases and the J gene end by 5 bases; junction bases not matched to a gene: 10. CDR1 and CDR2 from the germline V gene are MDHEN and SYDVKM. The DNA of the CDR3 is TGTGCCAGCAATCAAATCGGGACAGGACATCAGCCCCAGCATTTT. Its translation is CASNQIGTGHQPQHF.

The chain employs TRBV5-5 and TRBJ1-1; TRBD1 matches 10 bases. Germline CDR1 and CDR2: SGHKS and YYEKEE (reference sequence). V lost 5 bases, J lost 6 bases, and 10 bases stayed unmatched. CDR3 size: 15 residues. DNA of the CDR3: TGTGCCAGCAGATTGTTCGGGACAGGGGAATCTGAAGCTTTCTTT. This codes for CASRLFGTGESEAFF. Together with reference TRBV5-5 and TRBJ1-1, the CDR3 gives the full variable domain: DAGVTQSPTHLIKTRGQQVTLRCSPISGHKSVSWYQQVLGQGPQFIFQYYEKEERGRGNFPDRFSARQFPNYSSELNVNALLLGDSALYLCASRLFGTGESEAFFGQGTRLTVV.

V is TRBV18 and J is TRBJ1-2, with TRBD1 identical over 10 bases. This CDR3 is built from 15 residues. Per germline, CDR1 KGHSH and CDR2 LQKENI. The V and J ends lost 3 bases and 6 bases, in that order; junction bases with no gene match: 7. CDR3 sequence reads: CASSPQTGGGDGYTF. The CDR3 nucleotides are TGTGCCAGCTCACCTCAGACAGGGGGCGGAGATGGCTACACCTTC. The full variable domain, with the rest looked up from reference TRBV18 and TRBJ1-2, is NAGVMQNPRHLVRRRGQEARLRCSPMKGHSHVYWYRQLPEEGLKFMVYLQKENIIDESGMPKERFSAEFPKEGPSILRIQQVVRGDSAAYFCASSPQTGGGDGYTFGSGTRLTVV.

The V and J genes are TRBV12-3 or TRBV12-4 and TRBJ1-1; unclear D gene. V lost 3 bases, J lost 6 bases, and 11 bases lay in between. This CDR3 has 13 amino acids. DNA for the CDR3: TGTGCCAGCAGTTTTTCGGGGAGAGCTGAAGCTTTCTTT. This encodes CASSFSGRAEAFF.

The chain uses TRBV5-1 and TRBJ2-7; D is perhaps TRBD2 (6 bases). The germline CDR1 and CDR2 sequences are SGHRS and YFSETQ. The CDR3 spans 14 residues. V lost 4 bases to trimming and J lost 2 bases, with 13 bases between them. The CDR3 spells CASSAGLITYEQYF. The CDR3 nucleotides read TGCGCCAGCAGCGCGGGACTGATTACCTACGAGCAGTACTTC.

The rearrangement uses TRBV10-3 and TRBJ1-5, with D perhaps TRBD1 (6 bases). The CDR3 runs to 14 residues. The V end was cut by 8 bases, the J end by 1 base, with 12 bases between. From germline, CDR1 is ENHRY and CDR2 SYGVKD. CDR3 DNA: TGTGCCATCCGTGGGCAGGGGAGCAATCAGCCCCAGCATTTT. It encodes CAIRGQGSNQPQHF.

The gene calls are TRBV7-9 and TRBJ2-1, with D possibly matching TRBD2 (6 bases). With 8 bases removed from V and 14 bases from J, the gap between germline ends came to 13 bases. CDR1 is SEHNR, CDR2 FQNEAQ, per germline (reference sequence). The CDR3 spans 10 residues. The CDR3 DNA follows: TGTGCCAGCGCTGGGACTCGGAAGTTCTTC. The encoded protein is CASAGTRKFF. Complete variable domain (other parts from reference TRBV7-9 and TRBJ2-1): DTGVSQNPRHKITKRGQNVTFRCDPISEHNRLYWYRQTLGQGPEFLTYFQNEAQLEKSRLLSDRFSAERPKGSFSTLEIQRTEQGDSAMYLCASAGTRKFFGPGTRLTVL.

This clone showed up just a few times. The rearrangement links TRBV27 to TRBJ2-7, with D perhaps TRBD1 (6 bases). The CDR3 is 11 residues long. Germline CDR1 is MNHEY and CDR2 is SMNVEV (reference sequence). V dropped 11 bases and J dropped 3 bases, with 11 bases sitting between them. The CDR3 region has the DNA TGTGCCCGGACAGCTAACTACGAGCAGTACTTC. Protein sequence: CARTANYEQYF.

The V and J genes are TRBV28 and TRBJ1-2; TRBD1 is a possible D gene (5 bases). Trimming pared 8 bases from V and 4 bases from J, leaving 20 bases between. This CDR3 comprises 15 residues. The germline gives CDR1 MDHEN, CDR2 SYDVKM. CDR3 DNA sequence: TGTGCCAGCGAGGATCCCGGGGCGGGACGCTATGGCTACACCTTC. Residues: CASEDPGAGRYGYTF.

This clone is a singleton in its sample. This rearrangement joins TRBV29-1 to TRBJ2-2; the D is unclear. Trimming removed 3 bases at V and 3 bases at J, with 8 bases between. The CDR3 sequence is 13 residues long. Germline V lookup: CDR1 SQVTM, CDR2 ANQGSEA. The CDR3 DNA is TGCAGCGTTGACAGTCCTCACACCGGGGAGCTGTTTTTT. Translating gives CSVDSPHTGELFF.

This rearrangement joins TRBV6-6 to TRBJ1-3; TRBD1 might be the D (6 bases). The germline V gene has CDR1 MNHNY and CDR2 SVGAGI (reference sequence). CDR3 size: 12 residues. The ends were cut back, 10 bases at V and 4 bases at J, with 11 bases in the middle. CDR3 bases: TGTGCCACCCAGGGGACCGGAAACACCATATATTTT. Its translation: CATQGTGNTIYF.

Turning to this clone: Other DNA variants within this sample encode the same CDR3. This sequence joins TRBV30 and TRBJ1-4; 11 nucleotides align to TRBD1. This CDR3 has 14 amino acids. In germline, CDR1 is GTSNPN, CDR2 SVGIG (reference sequence). V lost 2 bases, J lost 7 bases, and 3 bases stayed unmatched. CDR3 sequence (DNA): TGTGCCTGGAGTCCCGGACAGGGGGCTGAAAAACTGTTTTTT. Translation gives CAWSPGQGAEKLFF.

The chain recombines TRBV7-9 with TRBJ2-2; TRBD1 matches at 8 bases. CDR3 size: 15 residues. V trimming: 4 bases; J trimming: 0 bases; junction bases outside the gene matches: 1. Germline V gives CDR1 SEHNR, CDR2 FQNEAQ (reference sequence). The CDR3 is CASSSDRANTGELFF. In DNA, the CDR3 is TGTGCCAGCAGCTCGGACAGGGCGAACACCGGGGAGCTGTTTTTT.

The chain couples TRBV5-1 to TRBJ1-5, with TRBD1 matching 8 bases. This CDR3 spans 15 amino acids. V dropped 4 bases and J dropped 4; count of bases not matched to a gene: 7. Per germline, CDR1 SGHRS and CDR2 YFSETQ. The CDR3 is CASSAQGERNQPQHF. CDR3 DNA sequence: TGCGCCAGCAGCGCACAGGGGGAGAGAAATCAGCCCCAGCATTTT.

This clone was counted a few times. This sequence joins TRBV28 and TRBJ2-2; possible D gene TRBD2, 5 bases. This CDR3 is built from 17 residues. V lost 4 bases, J lost 2 bases, and 17 bases lay in between. Per the germline V gene, CDR1 is MDHEN and CDR2 is SYDVKM. CDR3 sequence: CASSSVSGRSNTGELFF. As DNA, the CDR3 is TGTGCCAGCAGTTCCGTAAGCGGACGGTCTAACACCGGGGAGCTGTTTTTT. Variable domain in full (rest from reference TRBV28 and TRBJ2-2): DVKVTQSSRYLVKRTGEKVFLECVQDMDHENMFWYRQDPGLGLRLIYFSYDVKMKEKGDIPEGYSVSREKKERFSLILESASTNQTSMYLCASSSVSGRSNTGELFFGEGSRLTVL.

The rearrangement links TRBV29-1 to TRBJ2-5, with 8 nucleotides matching TRBD2. The CDR3 consists of 13 residues. Germline lookup yields CDR1 SQVTM and CDR2 ANQGSEA. V was clipped by 5 bases and J by 3 bases; unmatched bases: 5. The DNA for the CDR3 is TGCAGCGTTTACGCGGGGGGTAAAGAGACCCAGTACTTC. Residues: CSVYAGGKETQYF.

This chain links TRBV19 with TRBJ2-3, with D hard to call. The germline V and J ends were trimmed by 8 bases and 2 bases, with 14 bases remaining between them. Germline-derived CDR1 and CDR2 are LNHDA and SQIVND (reference sequence). The CDR3 is 14 residues long. CDR3 in DNA: TGTGCCAGTTTCGGCGGAGCTATCACAGATACGCAGTATTTT. It translates to CASFGGAITDTQYF.